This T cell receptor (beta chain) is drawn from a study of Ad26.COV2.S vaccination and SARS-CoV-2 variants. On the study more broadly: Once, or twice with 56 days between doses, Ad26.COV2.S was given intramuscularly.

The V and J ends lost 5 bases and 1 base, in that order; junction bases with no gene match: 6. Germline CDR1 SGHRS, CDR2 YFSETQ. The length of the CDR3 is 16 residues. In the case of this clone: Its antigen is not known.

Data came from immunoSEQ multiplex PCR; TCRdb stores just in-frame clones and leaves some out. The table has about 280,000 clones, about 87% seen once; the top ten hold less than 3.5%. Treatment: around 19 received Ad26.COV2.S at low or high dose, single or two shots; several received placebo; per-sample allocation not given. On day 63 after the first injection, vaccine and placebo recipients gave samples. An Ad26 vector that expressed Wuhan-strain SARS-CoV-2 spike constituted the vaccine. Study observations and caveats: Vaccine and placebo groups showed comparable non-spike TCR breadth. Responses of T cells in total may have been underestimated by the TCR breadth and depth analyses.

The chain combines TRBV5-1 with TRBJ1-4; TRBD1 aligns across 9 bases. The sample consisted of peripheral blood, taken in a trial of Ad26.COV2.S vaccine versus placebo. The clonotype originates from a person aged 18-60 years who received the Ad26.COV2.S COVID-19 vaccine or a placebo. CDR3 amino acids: CASSRTGDLTNEKLFF. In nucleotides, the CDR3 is TGCGCCAGCAGTAGGACAGGGGACTTAACTAATGAAAAACTGTTTTTT.